This T cell receptor (beta chain) was retrieved from a study of graft-versus-host responses after intestinal transplantation. The authors sorted proliferating CFSE-low CD3+CD4+ and CD3+CD8+ responders after the reaction. Points on this clone: This may be a read error, as it is one base from a much larger clone. This same CDR3 is encoded by further DNA sequences in the sample.

The ends were cut back, 1 base at V and 3 bases at J, with 13 bases in the middle. The CDR3 spans 15 residues. Germline V gene lookup returns CDR1 MNHNS and CDR2 SASEGT. Study conclusions and caveats: Where graft-donor T cell macrochimerism was present, patients had high graft-versus-host to host-versus-graft clonal ratios in allografts.

Method: immunoSEQ multiplex PCR; TCRdb's copy keeps in-frame clones and lacks some. The table lists about 6,800 clones, over 25% of them singletons. The rearrangement uses TRBV6-1 and TRBJ2-7, with D uncertain. The clonotype was recovered from a human patient who received an intestinal transplant. This specimen was alloreactive CD4+ T cells from a mixed lymphocyte reaction culture, taken before intestinal transplant. Specified subset: CFSE-low proliferating T cells sorted from roughly 6-day pre-transplant mixed lymphocyte reaction (GvH or HvG direction). The CDR3 protein is CASSEVVTRVYEQYF. The CDR3 bases are TGTGCCAGCAGTGAAGTGGTGACTCGAGTCTACGAGCAGTACTTC.